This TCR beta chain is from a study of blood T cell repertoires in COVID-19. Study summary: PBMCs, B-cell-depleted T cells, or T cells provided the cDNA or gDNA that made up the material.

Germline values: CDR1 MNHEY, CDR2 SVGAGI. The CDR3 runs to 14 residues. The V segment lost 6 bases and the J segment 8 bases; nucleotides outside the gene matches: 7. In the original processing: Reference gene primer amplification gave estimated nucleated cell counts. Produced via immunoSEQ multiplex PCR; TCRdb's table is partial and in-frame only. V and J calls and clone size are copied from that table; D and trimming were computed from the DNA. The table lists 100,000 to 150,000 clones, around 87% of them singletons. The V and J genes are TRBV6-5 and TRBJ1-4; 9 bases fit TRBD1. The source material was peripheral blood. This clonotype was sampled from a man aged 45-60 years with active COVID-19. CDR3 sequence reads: CASSRGQGREKLFF. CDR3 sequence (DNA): TGTGCCAGCAGCCGAGGACAGGGGAGGGAAAAACTGTTTTTT.